This T cell receptor (beta chain) was documented in a study of cytomegalovirus exposure and HLA in healthy donors. The wider study: A previous analysis identified approximately 120 million unique TCR beta sequences derived from some 170 million T cells. The early release's HLA-typed donors yielded some 85 million unique TCRs.

This PCR relied on a set of 60 Vbeta primers and 13 Jbeta primers. TCRdb's copy holds only in-frame clones and misses some; the assay was immunoSEQ multiplex PCR. The repertoire includes 85,000 to 100,000 clones, over 65% of them detected once, and under 0.8% sits in the top ten. With respect to this clone: As yet, its antigen is unknown.

Study-wide results and limits: The authors enumerated roughly 180 TCR beta chains as linked to cytomegalovirus.

This CDR3 is 14 amino acids long. The V and J ends lost 7 bases and 4 bases respectively, with 16 bases between them. Per germline, CDR1 SEHNR and CDR2 FQNEAQ (reference sequence). This chain joins TRBV7-9 and TRBJ1-2; D is perhaps TRBD1 (5 bases). The sequenced sample was PBMCs. This clonotype was sampled from a woman in her sixties or seventies in good health and CMV-seronegative. DNA for the CDR3: TGTGCCAGCACCCAGGACACCTTAGTCTATGGCTACACCTTC. Its translation is CASTQDTLVYGYTF.